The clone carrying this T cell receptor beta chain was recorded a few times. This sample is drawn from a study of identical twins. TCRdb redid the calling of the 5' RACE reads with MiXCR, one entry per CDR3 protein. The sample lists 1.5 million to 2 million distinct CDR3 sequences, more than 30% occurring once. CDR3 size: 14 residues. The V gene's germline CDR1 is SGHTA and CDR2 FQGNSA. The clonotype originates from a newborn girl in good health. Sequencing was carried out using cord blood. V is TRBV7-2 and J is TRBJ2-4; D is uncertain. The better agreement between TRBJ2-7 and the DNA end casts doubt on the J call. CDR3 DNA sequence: TGTGCCAGCAGCTTCGGGCCTCTGTCCTACGAGCAGTACTTC. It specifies CASSFGPLSYEQYF.